The 20 T cell receptor beta chains listed next were all sequenced from one sample in a study of T-cell memory formation after mild COVID-19. TCRdb re-called the 5' RACE reads through MiXCR, storing one row per CDR3 protein. The sample carries hundreds of thousands of distinct CDR3 sequences, about a fifth recorded once. The material sequenced was PBMCs or a T cell subset sorted from them (not recorded which). The receptors were sampled from an adult woman who had mild COVID-19 (a few samples of this study predate the infection). Cell type and time point are not known.

As DNA, the CDR3 is TGTGCCAGTTTGAGTTTTATTACTAGCGGGGGCGGAAGGAGGAATGAGCAGTTCTTC. It translates to CASLSFITSGGGRRNEQFF. The chain is built from TRBV6-2 or TRBV6-3 and TRBJ2-1, with TRBD2 identical over 11 bases. Per the germline V gene, CDR1 is MNHEY and CDR2 is SVGEGT. V lost 9 bases and J lost 7; bases outside the gene matches: 23. The CDR3 has 19 amino acids.

The gene calls are TRBV6-5 and TRBJ2-7; D is possibly TRBD2 (6 bases). This CDR3 contains 13 residues. CDR1 MNHEY and CDR2 SVGAGI come from the germline V gene. V shed 6 bases and J shed 0 bases, with 9 bases lying between them. The DNA of the CDR3 is TGTGCCAGCAGAGCGGGCCCCTCCTACGAGCAGTACTTC. Translation gives CASRAGPSYEQYF.

This clonotype was seen more than once but under ten times. The V and J genes are TRBV7-8 and TRBJ1-5; 7 nucleotides match TRBD1. Germline values: CDR1 SGHVS, CDR2 FQNEAQ. With V trimmed by 2 bases and J by 6 bases, 16 bases remained unmatched. This CDR3 is 18 amino acids long. CDR3 protein: CASSLWGSTGRVAQPQHF. The DNA of the CDR3 is TGTGCCAGCAGCTTATGGGGTTCGACAGGGAGAGTGGCTCAGCCCCAGCATTTT. Based on the CDR3 plus reference TRBV7-8 and TRBJ1-5, the full variable domain is GAGVSQSPRYKVAKRGQDVALRCDPISGHVSLFWYQQALGQGPEFLTYFQNEAQLDKSGLPSDRFFAERPEGSVSTLKIQRTQQEDSAVYLCASSLWGSTGRVAQPQHFGDGTRLSIL.

This clonotype was counted a few times. J is TRBJ2-1 and V is TRBV11-2; D may be TRBD1 (5 bases). CDR3 size: 14 residues. Germline V CDR1 and CDR2: SGHAT, FQNNGV. The V end was cut by 5 bases, the J end by 9 bases, with 17 bases between. DNA of the CDR3: TGTGCCAGCAGCCCAGGGCGGTTTGGTAGTGAGCAGTTCTTC. Translation gives CASSPGRFGSEQFF.

This clonotype was counted only a few times. The rearrangement joins TRBV20-1 to TRBJ1-1; TRBD1 matches 7 bases. This CDR3 is 14 amino acids long. V gave up 0 bases and J gave up 4 bases; unmatched junction bases: 5. The germline V gene has CDR1 DFQATT and CDR2 SNEGSKA (reference sequence). Here the CDR3 reads CSAREGTASTEAFF. CDR3 DNA sequence: TGCAGTGCTAGAGAGGGGACAGCATCCACTGAAGCTTTCTTT.

This chain uses TRBV6-2 or TRBV6-3 with TRBJ2-3; possibly TRBD2 for D (7 bases). Germline V gene lookup returns CDR1 MNHEY and CDR2 SVGEGT. The length of the CDR3 is 16 residues. Trimming took 4 bases from V and 4 from J, leaving 18 bases between them. CDR3 in amino acids: CASSWPGGPTSDTQYF. The CDR3 DNA reads as TGTGCCAGCAGTTGGCCCGGGGGGCCCACCTCAGATACGCAGTATTTT.

This clonotype was observed a few times. This CDR3 reads CASSAPTDYGYTF. The DNA for the CDR3 is TGTGCCAGCAGCGCGCCGACAGACTATGGCTACACCTTC. The J gene is TRBJ1-2, the V gene TRBV7-6; weak D call: TRBD1 (5 bases). The germline V gene encodes CDR1 SGHVS and CDR2 FNYEAQ. CDR3 length equals 13 residues. With 5 bases removed from V and 3 bases from J, the gap between germline ends came to 10 bases.

The chain recombines TRBV6-6 with TRBJ1-5, with 9 bases matching TRBD1. J was trimmed by 16 bases and V by 5 bases; bases with no gene match: 9. CDR1 is MNHNY and CDR2 is SVGAGI in the germline V gene (reference sequence). This CDR3 contains 12 residues. The chain's CDR3 is CASSPSGQGGHF. CDR3 in DNA: TGTGCCAGCAGTCCCTCGGGACAGGGCGGTCATTTT.

The chain joins TRBV11-1 to TRBJ1-2; no firm D call. From germline, CDR1 is SGHAT and CDR2 FQDESV (reference sequence). Trimming left V 3 bases short and J 3 bases short, with 8 bases between. The CDR3 runs 13 residues. CDR3 nucleotides: TGTGCCAGCAGCTTCGACGGGGACTATGGCTACACCTTC. This translates into CASSFDGDYGYTF. Full variable domain (rest looked up from reference TRBV11-1 and TRBJ1-2): EAEVAQSPRYKITEKSQAVAFWCDPISGHATLYWYRQILGQGPELLVQFQDESVVDDSQLPKDRFSAERLKGVDSTLKIQPAELGDSAMYLCASSFDGDYGYTFGSGTRLTVV.

This clonotype was found many times. The CDR3 nucleotides read TGTGCCACCAGCTTCGGGTCCCCGACCGACACTGAAGCTTTCTTT. It codes for CATSFGSPTDTEAFF. The J gene is TRBJ1-1, the V gene TRBV15; unclear D gene. V lost 5 bases, J lost 3 bases, and 16 bases lay in between. Germline CDR1 reads LNHNV; CDR2 reads YYDKDF (reference sequence). There are 15 residues in the CDR3.

This clonotype was seen only a few times. The J gene is TRBJ2-5, the V gene TRBV20-1; TRBD2 agrees at 10 bases. CDR1 and CDR2 from the germline V gene are DFQATT and SNEGSKA (reference sequence). CDR3 length: 16 residues. V lost 5 bases to trimming and J lost 4 bases; unmatched junction nucleotides: 13. CDR3 nucleotides: TGCAGTGCTTCGGAAGGACTAGCGGAGGGGGGAGAGACCCAGTACTTC. It codes for CSASEGLAEGGETQYF.

The V call is TRBV12-3 or TRBV12-4, the J call TRBJ2-7; perhaps D is TRBD1 or TRBD2 (5 bases each). There are 12 residues in the CDR3. The V end was cut by 4 bases, the J end by 12 bases, with 16 bases between. The CDR3 sequence is CASSSERSGGYF. The CDR3, as DNA: TGTGCCAGCAGTTCGGAGCGCAGTGGGGGGTACTTC.

This chain links TRBV5-1 with TRBJ2-7; no reliable D call. The CDR3 loop spans 11 amino acids. Trimming took 4 bases from V and 4 from J, leaving 6 bases between them. The germline V gene encodes CDR1 SGHRS and CDR2 YFSETQ. The CDR3 nucleotides are TGCGCCAGCAGCGGATTGTACGAGCAGTACTTC. This translates into CASSGLYEQYF.

The J gene is TRBJ2-1, the V gene TRBV9; D tentatively reads TRBD1 or TRBD2 (5 bases each). Germline V CDR1 and CDR2: SGDLS, YYNGEE. Between the trimmed V and J ends, which lost 4 bases and 2 bases, there was a span of 13 bases. The CDR3 sequence is 15 residues long. The CDR3 bases are TGTGCCAGCAGCTCCGAGGGGCCCCCCTACAATGAGCAGTTCTTC. Amino acid sequence: CASSSEGPPYNEQFF.

V is TRBV6-2 or TRBV6-3 and J is TRBJ2-1; possible D gene TRBD1, 5 bases. V was cut by 10 bases and J by 0 bases, with 13 bases left in between. Looked up from germline, CDR1 is MNHEY and CDR2 is SVGEGT. The CDR3 is 14 amino acids. CDR3: CAIRESSSYNEQFF. The CDR3, as DNA: TGTGCCATCAGGGAAAGTAGCTCCTACAATGAGCAGTTCTTC.

This clonotype occurred once. J is TRBJ2-7 and V is TRBV7-2; 9 bases fit TRBD2. Losses at the gene ends were 3 bases for V and 3 bases for J; bases not matched to a gene: 3. Germline V lookup: CDR1 SGHTA, CDR2 FQGNSA. CDR3 length: 14 residues. The CDR3 region has the DNA TGTGCCAGCAGCTTGTCTAGCGGGAACTACGAGCAGTACTTC. Translated, it gives CASSLSSGNYEQYF.

This chain connects TRBV6-1 to TRBJ2-1; D tentatively reads TRBD1 or TRBD2 (5 bases each). CDR3 length equals 17 residues. The V gene's germline CDR1 is MNHNS and CDR2 SASEGT. V lost 6 bases to trimming and J lost 5 bases, with 23 bases between them. The CDR3 DNA reads as TGTGCCAGCAGACTGCCTCAGAGCCCGTGGGGACACAATGAGCAGTTCTTC. Protein product: CASRLPQSPWGHNEQFF.

The rearrangement joins TRBV5-1 to TRBJ2-1, with 10 bases matching TRBD2. The germline V gene has CDR1 SGHRS and CDR2 YFSETQ. The V and J ends lost 1 base and 7 bases, in that order; junction bases with no gene match: 8. The CDR3 runs to 16 residues. The CDR3: CASSLTSGLARNEQFF. As DNA, the CDR3 is TGCGCCAGCAGCTTGACTTCGGGACTAGCGAGGAATGAGCAGTTCTTC.

The V and J genes are TRBV12-3 or TRBV12-4 and TRBJ2-5; D gene unclear. This CDR3 is 14 amino acids long. Trimming cost V 6 bases and J 1 base, with 12 bases left between them. The CDR3, as DNA: TGTGCCAGCAGCCGAGGACCCTCCCAAGAGACCCAGTACTTC. Amino acid sequence: CASSRGPSQETQYF.

This clonotype showed up just a few times. The V call is TRBV5-1, the J call TRBJ1-1; possible D gene TRBD1, 5 bases. V shed 4 bases and J shed 3 bases, with 16 bases lying between them. This CDR3 spans 15 amino acids. CDR1 and CDR2 (germline): SGHRS, YFSETQ. Written as DNA, the CDR3 is TGCGCCAGCAGCCTACCGTCGGGGGAGGACACTGAAGCTTTCTTT. It codes for CASSLPSGEDTEAFF.